This T cell receptor beta chain was sequenced during a study of cytomegalovirus exposure and HLA in healthy donors. The J segment lost 5 bases and the V segment lost 8 bases, leaving 13 bases of the junction unmatched. From germline, CDR1 is SGHKS and CDR2 YYEKEE (reference sequence). CDR3 length: 15 amino acids. Primers for the PCR totalled 60 Vbeta and 13 Jbeta. The table came from immunoSEQ multiplex PCR; TCRdb's copy has only in-frame clones and leaves some out. The sample holds 160,000 or so clones, more than 60% seen once. The chain combines TRBV5-5 with TRBJ2-7; 10 bases match TRBD1. This clonotype was sampled from a man in his forties in good health and CMV-seronegative. Sample: PBMCs. DNA for the CDR3: TGTGCCAGTTTACTCCGGGGACAGGGGACCCACGAGCAGTACTTC. It yields the protein CASLLRGQGTHEQYF.